A selection of T cell receptor beta chains follows, all from one sample in a study of cytomegalovirus exposure and HLA in healthy donors. Generated by immunoSEQ multiplex PCR, the TCRdb table keeps only in-frame clones and is missing some. The table has roughly 170,000 clones, roughly 82% seen once. Specimen: PBMCs. These receptors were collected from a girl between 2 and 10 years old in good health and CMV-seropositive. CDR3s include the opening cysteine and the closing phenylalanine or tryptophan. Fields, in order: J gene, D gene, V gene, clone size, CDR3 protein, CDR3 DNA. The D gene is left open where the match is weak. The size field is filled for only some rows; it gives once, few, many or a size class.

TRBJ1-4 - TRBV28 few CATISTGGNEKLFF TGTGCCACCATTTCGACAGGTGGGAATGAAAAACTGTTTTTT
TRBJ1-1 - TRBV5-1 few CASSLGQVNTEAFF TGCGCCAGCAGCTTGGGGCAGGTGAACACTGAAGCTTTCTTT
TRBJ2-3 TRBD1 TRBV6-5 - CASSRGTGGSDTQYF TGTGCCAGCAGTCGCGGGACAGGGGGCTCAGATACGCAGTATTTT
TRBJ1-1 TRBD1 TRBV6-1 few CASTRDRGRSAFF TGTGCCAGCACCAGGGACAGGGGTCGTTCCGCTTTCTTT
TRBJ1-2 - TRBV15 - CATSRDLTGDNGYTF TGTGCCACCAGCAGAGATCTGACCGGGGACAATGGCTACACCTTC
TRBJ2-2 - TRBV5-8 - CASSSGQDTGELFF TGTGCCAGCAGCTCTGGCCAGGACACCGGGGAGCTGTTTTTT
TRBJ1-1 TRBD1 TRBV4-1 - CASSPSDRVATEAFF TGCGCCAGCAGCCCATCGGACAGGGTCGCCACTGAAGCTTTCTTT
TRBJ1-3 - TRBV29-1 few CSVQRVFGNTIYF TGCAGCGTCCAGCGGGTGTTTGGAAACACCATATATTTT
TRBJ2-1 TRBD2 TRBV4-1 - CASSQEVPPGLAGNEQFF TGCGCCAGCAGCCAAGAGGTCCCCCCGGGACTAGCGGGCAATGAGCAGTTCTTC
TRBJ2-7 - TRBV30 - CACASGQAPYEQYF TGTGCCTGCGCGTCGGGACAAGCCCCCTACGAGCAGTACTTC
TRBJ1-3 - TRBV5-4 - CASSALTGSGNTIYF TGTGCCAGCAGCGCCCTAACTGGCTCTGGAAACACCATATATTTT
TRBJ1-2 - TRBV29-1 - CSVGSNYGYTF TGCAGCGTTGGCAGTAACTATGGCTACACCTTC
TRBJ2-7 - TRBV2 - CASSGGRVTYEQYF TGTGCCAGCAGTGGGGGCAGGGTAACCTACGAGCAGTACTTC
TRBJ2-7 TRBD1 TRBV27 - CACWTGRHEQYF TGTGCCTGCTGGACAGGGAGGCACGAGCAGTACTTC